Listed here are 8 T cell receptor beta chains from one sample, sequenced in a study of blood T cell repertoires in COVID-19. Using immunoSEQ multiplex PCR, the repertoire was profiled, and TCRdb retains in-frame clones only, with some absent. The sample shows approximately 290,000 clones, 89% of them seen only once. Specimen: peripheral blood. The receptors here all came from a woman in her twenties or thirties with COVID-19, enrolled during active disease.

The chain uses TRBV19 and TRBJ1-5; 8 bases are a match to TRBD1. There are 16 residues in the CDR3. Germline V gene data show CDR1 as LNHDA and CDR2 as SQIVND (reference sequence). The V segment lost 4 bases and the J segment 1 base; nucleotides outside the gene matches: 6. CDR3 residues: CASSTIRQGSNQPQHF. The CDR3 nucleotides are TGTGCCAGTAGTACCATCCGACAGGGGAGCAATCAGCCCCAGCATTTT.

The CDR3 protein is CASTYGANTEAFF. The DNA for the CDR3 is TGTGCCAGTACTTACGGAGCCAACACTGAAGCTTTCTTT. V is TRBV19 and J is TRBJ1-1; D uncertain. V lost 7 bases, J lost 2 bases, and 11 bases lay in between. This CDR3 is built from 13 residues. CDR1 LNHDA and CDR2 SQIVND come from the germline V gene (reference sequence).

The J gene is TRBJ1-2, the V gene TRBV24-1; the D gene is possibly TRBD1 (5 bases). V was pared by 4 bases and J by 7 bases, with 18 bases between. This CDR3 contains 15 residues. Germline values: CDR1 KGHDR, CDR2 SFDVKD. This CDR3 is CATSDPRGSQGGYTF. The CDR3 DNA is TGTGCCACCAGTGACCCCCGAGGATCCCAGGGTGGCTACACCTTC.

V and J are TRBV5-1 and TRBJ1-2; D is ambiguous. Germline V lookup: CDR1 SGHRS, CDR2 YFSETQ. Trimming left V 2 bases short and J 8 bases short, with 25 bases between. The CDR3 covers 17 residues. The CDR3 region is CASSLQGVGRRTNGYTF. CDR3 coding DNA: TGCGCCAGCAGCTTACAAGGAGTCGGGCGCAGGACTAACGGCTACACCTTC.

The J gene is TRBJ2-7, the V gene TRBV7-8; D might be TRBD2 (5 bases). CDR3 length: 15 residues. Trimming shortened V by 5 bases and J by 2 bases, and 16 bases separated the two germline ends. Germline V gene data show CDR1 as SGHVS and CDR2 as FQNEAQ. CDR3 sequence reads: CASSPRTESTYEQYF. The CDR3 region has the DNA TGTGCCAGCAGCCCCCGGACTGAGAGCACCTACGAGCAGTACTTC.

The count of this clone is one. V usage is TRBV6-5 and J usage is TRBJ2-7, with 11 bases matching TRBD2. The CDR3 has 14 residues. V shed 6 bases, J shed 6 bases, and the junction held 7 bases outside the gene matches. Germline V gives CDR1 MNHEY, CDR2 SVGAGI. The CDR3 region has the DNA TGTGCCAGCAGCCCCGGGACTAGCGGTGTCGAGCAGTACTTC. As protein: CASSPGTSGVEQYF.

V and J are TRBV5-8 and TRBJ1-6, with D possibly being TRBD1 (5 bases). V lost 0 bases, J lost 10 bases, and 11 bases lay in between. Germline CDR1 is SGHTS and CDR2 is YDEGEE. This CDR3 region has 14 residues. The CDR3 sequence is CASSLEGARSPLHF. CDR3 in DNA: TGTGCCAGCAGCTTGGAAGGGGCGCGGTCACCCCTCCACTTT.

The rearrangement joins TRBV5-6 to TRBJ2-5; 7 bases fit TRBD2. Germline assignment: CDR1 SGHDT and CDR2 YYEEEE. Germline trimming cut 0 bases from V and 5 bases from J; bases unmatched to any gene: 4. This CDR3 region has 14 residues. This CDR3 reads CASSLGGGTETQYF. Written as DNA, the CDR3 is TGTGCCAGCAGCTTGGGCGGGGGTACCGAGACCCAGTACTTC.